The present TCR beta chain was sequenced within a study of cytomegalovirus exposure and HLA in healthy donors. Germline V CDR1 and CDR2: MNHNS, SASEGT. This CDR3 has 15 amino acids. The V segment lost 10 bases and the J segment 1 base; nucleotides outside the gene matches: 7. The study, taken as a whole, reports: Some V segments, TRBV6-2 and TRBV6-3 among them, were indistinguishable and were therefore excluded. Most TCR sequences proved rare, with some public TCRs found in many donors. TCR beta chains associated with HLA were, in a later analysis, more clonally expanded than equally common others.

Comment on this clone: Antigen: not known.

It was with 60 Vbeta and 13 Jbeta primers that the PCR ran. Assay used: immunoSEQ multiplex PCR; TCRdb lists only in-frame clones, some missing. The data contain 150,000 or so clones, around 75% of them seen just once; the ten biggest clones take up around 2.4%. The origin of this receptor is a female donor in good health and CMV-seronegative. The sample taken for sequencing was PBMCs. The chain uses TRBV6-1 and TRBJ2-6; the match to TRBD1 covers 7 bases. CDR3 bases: TGTGCCACCCTCCCACAGGGGTCTGGGGCCAACGTCCTGACTTTC. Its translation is CATLPQGSGANVLTF.